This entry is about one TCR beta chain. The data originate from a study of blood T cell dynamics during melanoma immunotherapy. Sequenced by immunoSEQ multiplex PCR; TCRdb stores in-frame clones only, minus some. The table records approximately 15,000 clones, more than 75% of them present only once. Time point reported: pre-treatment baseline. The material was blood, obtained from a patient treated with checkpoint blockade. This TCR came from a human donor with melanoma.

The CDR3: CASSLGLSSTDTQYF. The CDR3, as DNA: TGTGCCAGCAGCCTCGGACTGTCTAGCACAGATACGCAGTATTTT. The chain links TRBV7-7 to TRBJ2-3; a possible D gene is TRBD2 (5 bases). The germline V and J ends were trimmed by 5 bases and 0 bases, with 12 bases remaining between them. CDR1 SSHAT and CDR2 FNYEAQ come from the germline V gene (reference sequence). The CDR3 is 15 residues long. The entire variable domain, with the rest obtained from reference TRBV7-7 and TRBJ2-3, is as follows: GAGVSQSPRYKVTKRGQDVTLRCDPISSHATLYWYQQALGQGPEFLTYFNYEAQPDKSGLPSDRFSAERPEGSISTLTIQRTEQRDSAMYRCASSLGLSSTDTQYFGPGTRLTVL.